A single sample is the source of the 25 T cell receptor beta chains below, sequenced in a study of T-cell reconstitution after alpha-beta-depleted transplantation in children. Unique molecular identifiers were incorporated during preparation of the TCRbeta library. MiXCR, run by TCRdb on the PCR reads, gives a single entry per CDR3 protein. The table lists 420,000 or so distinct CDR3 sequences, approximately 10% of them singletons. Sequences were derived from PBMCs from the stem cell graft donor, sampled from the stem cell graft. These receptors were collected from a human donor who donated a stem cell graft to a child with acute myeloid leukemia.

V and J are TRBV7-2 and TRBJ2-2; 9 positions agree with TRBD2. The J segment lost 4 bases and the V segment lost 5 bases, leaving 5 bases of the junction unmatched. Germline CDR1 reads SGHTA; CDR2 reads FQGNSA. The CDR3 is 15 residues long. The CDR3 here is CASSRSGRITGELFF. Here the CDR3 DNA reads TGTGCCAGCAGCCGTAGCGGGAGAATCACCGGGGAGCTGTTTTTT. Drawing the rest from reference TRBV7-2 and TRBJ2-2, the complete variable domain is GAGVSQSPSNKVTEKGKDVELRCDPISGHTALYWYRQSLGQGLEFLIYFQGNSAPDKSGLPSDRFSAERTGGSVSTLTIQRTQQEDSAVYLCASSRSGRITGELFFGEGSRLTVL.

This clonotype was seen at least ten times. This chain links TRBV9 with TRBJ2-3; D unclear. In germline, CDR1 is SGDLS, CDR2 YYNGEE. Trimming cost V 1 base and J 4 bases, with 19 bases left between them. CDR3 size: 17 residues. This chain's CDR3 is CASSVLDRQPPADTQYF. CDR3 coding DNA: TGTGCCAGCAGCGTACTGGACCGCCAACCCCCCGCAGATACGCAGTATTTT.

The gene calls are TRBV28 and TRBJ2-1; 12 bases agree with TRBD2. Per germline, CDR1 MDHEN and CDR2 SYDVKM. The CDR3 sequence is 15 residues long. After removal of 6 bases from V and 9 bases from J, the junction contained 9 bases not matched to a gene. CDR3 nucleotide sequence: TGTGCCAGCAGCCCTCTAGCGGGAGGGCGTGTTGAGCAGTTCTTC. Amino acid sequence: CASSPLAGGRVEQFF.

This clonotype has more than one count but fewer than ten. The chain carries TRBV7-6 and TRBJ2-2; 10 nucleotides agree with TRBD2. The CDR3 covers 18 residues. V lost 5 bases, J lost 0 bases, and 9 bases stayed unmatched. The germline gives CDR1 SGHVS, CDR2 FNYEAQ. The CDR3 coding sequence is TGTGCCAGCAGCACAACCCCAGCGGGAGGGCCGAACACCGGGGAGCTGTTTTTT. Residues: CASSTTPAGGPNTGELFF.

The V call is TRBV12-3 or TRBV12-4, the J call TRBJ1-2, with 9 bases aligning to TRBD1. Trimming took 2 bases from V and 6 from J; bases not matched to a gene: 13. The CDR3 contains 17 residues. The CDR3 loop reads CASSLRSGTGFKHGYTF. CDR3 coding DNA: TGTGCCAGCAGTTTACGGTCCGGGACAGGGTTCAAACATGGCTACACCTTC.

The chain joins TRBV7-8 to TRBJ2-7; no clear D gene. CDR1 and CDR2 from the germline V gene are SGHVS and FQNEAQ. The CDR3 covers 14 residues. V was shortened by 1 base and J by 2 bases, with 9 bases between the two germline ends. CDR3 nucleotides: TGTGCCAGCAGCTTAGTGGCAACGGCCTACGAGCAGTACGTC. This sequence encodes CASSLVATAYEQYV.

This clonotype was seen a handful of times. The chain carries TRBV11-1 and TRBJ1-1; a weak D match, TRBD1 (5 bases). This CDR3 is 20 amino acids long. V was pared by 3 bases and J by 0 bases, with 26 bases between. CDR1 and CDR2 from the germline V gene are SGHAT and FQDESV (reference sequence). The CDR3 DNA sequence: TGTGCCAGCAGCTTTTCTCAAGGGGCGACCACTCGAAGAATGAACACTGAAGCTTTCTTT. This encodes CASSFSQGATTRRMNTEAFF.

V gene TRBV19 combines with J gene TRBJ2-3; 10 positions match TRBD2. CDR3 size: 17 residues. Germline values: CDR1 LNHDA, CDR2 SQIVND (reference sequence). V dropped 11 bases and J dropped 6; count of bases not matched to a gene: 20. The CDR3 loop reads CAWSASRTSGSGDTQYF. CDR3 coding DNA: TGTGCCTGGAGCGCATCTCGGACTAGCGGCTCGGGGGATACGCAGTATTTT.

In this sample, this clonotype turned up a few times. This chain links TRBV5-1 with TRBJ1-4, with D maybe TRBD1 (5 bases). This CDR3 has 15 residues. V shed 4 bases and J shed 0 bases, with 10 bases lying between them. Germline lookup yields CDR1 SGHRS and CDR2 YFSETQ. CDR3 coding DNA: TGCGCCAGCAGCGCGGACACCTCAACTAATGAAAAACTGTTTTTT. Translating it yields CASSADTSTNEKLFF.

CDR3 nucleotides: TGCAGCGTTGAACACAGGGTCCCCGGGGAGCTGTTTTTT. Translated: CSVEHRVPGELFF. The chain is built from TRBV29-1 and TRBJ2-2, with TRBD1 as a possible D gene (6 bases). The CDR3 is made up of 13 amino acids. Between the trimmed V and J ends, which lost 2 bases and 6 bases, there was a span of 10 bases. Germline V gene data show CDR1 as SQVTM and CDR2 as ANQGSEA.

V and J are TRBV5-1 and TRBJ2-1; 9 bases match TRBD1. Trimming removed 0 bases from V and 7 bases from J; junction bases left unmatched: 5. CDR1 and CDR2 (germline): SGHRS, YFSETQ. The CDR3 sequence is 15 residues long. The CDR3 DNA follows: TGCGCCAGCAGCTTGGCGGACAGGGGAAGGAATGAGCAGTTCTTC. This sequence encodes CASSLADRGRNEQFF.

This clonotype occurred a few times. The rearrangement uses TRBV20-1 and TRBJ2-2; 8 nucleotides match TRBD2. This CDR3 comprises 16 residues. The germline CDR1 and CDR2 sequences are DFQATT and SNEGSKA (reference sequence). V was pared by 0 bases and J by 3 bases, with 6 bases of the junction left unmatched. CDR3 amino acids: CSARDLPAGDTGELFF. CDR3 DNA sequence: TGCAGTGCTAGAGATCTTCCAGCGGGAGACACCGGGGAGCTGTTTTTT.

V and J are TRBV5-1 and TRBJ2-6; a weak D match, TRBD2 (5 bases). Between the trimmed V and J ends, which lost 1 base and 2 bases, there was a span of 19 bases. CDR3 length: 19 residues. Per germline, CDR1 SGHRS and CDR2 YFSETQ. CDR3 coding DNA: TGCGCCAGCAGCTTGACTTCCCTCCTGACCGGGGCTGGGGCCAACGTCCTGACTTTC. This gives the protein CASSLTSLLTGAGANVLTF.

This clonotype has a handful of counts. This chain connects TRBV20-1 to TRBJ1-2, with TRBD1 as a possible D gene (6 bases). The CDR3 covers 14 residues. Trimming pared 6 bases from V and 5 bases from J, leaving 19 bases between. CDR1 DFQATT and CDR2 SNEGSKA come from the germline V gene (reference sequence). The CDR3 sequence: CSARPGTTSYGYTF. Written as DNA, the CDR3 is TGCAGTGCACGACCAGGGACAACTTCTTATGGCTACACCTTC.

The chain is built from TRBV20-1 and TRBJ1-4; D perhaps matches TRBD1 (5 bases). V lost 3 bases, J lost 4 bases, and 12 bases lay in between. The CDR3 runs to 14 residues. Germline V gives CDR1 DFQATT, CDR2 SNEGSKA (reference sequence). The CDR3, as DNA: TGCAGTGCTAGCAGGGCAGGAGATAATGAAAAACTGTTTTTT. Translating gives CSASRAGDNEKLFF.

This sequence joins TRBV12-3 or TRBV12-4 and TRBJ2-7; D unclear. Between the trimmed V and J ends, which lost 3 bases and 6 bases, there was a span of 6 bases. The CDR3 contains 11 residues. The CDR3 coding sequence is TGTGCCAGCAGTTTGCCCTTCGAGCAGTACTTC. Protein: CASSLPFEQYF.

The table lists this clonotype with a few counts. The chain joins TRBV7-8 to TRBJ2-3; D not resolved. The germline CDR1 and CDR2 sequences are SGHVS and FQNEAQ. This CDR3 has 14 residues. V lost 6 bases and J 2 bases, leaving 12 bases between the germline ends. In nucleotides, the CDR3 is TGTGCCAGCAGGTTCCAACTTAACACAGATACGCAGTATTTT. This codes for CASRFQLNTDTQYF.

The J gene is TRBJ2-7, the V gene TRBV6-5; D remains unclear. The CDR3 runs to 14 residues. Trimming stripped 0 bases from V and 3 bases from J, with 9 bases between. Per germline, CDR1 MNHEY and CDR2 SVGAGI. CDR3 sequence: CASSYSKDLYEQYV. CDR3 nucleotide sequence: TGTGCCAGCAGTTACTCGAAGGACCTCTACGAGCAGTACGTC.

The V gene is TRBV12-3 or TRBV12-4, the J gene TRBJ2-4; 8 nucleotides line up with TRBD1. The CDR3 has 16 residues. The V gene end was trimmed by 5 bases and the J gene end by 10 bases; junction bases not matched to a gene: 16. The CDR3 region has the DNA TGTGCCAGCAGTCCACTCCACGGTGACAGGGGCGGGATTCAGTACTTC. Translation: CASSPLHGDRGGIQYF.

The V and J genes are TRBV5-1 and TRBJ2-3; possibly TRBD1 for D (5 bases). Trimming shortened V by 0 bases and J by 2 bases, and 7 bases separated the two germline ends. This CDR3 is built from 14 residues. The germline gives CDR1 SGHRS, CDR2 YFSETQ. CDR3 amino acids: CASSLETATDTQYF. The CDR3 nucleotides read TGCGCCAGCAGCTTGGAGACAGCCACAGATACGCAGTATTTT.

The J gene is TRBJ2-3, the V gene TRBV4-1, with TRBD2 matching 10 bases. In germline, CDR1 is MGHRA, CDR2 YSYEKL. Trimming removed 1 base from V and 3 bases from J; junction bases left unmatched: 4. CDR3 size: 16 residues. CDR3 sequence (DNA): TGCGCCAGCAGCCAAGCTAGCGGGAGAGGGACAGATACGCAGTATTTT. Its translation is CASSQASGRGTDTQYF.

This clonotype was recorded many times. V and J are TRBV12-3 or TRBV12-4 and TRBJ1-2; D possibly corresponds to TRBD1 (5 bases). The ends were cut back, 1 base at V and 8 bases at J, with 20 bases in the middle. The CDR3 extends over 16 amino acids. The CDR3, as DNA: TGTGCCAGCAGTTTAGACCCGGGTCAGGGCGTGGGGGGCTACACCTTC. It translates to CASSLDPGQGVGGYTF.

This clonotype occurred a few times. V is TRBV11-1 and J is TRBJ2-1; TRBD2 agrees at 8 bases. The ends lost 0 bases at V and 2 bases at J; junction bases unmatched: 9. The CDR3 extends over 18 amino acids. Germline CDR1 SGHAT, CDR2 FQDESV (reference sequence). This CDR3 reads CASSLAEWGSGAYNEQFF. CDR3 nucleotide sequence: TGTGCCAGCAGCTTAGCTGAGTGGGGTAGCGGGGCCTACAATGAGCAGTTCTTC.

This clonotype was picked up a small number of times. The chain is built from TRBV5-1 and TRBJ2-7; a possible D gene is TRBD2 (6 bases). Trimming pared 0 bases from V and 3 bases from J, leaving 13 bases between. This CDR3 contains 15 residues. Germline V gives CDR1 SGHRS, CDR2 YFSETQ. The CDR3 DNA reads TGCGCCAGCAGCTTGGAGGTAGCGGACCGCTACGAGCAGTACTTC. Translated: CASSLEVADRYEQYF.

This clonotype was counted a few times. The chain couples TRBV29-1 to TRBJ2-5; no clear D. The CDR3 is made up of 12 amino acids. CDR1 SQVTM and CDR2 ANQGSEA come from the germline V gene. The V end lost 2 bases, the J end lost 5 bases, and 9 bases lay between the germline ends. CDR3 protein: CSVESEWETQYF. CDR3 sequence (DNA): TGCAGCGTTGAATCGGAGTGGGAGACCCAGTACTTC.